These T cell receptor beta chains were read from a single sample in a study of neurological immune-mediated disorders. TCRdb passed the 5' RACE reads through MiXCR, listing each CDR3 protein once. The table lists about 49,000 distinct CDR3 sequences, 6.5% to 8.5% of them singletons. Sequences were obtained from PBMCs. These receptors came from a woman in her thirties or forties in good health. CDR3s include the opening cysteine and the closing phenylalanine or tryptophan. A D gene is named only where the DNA matches it firmly. Size tells how often a clone was seen (once, few, many) or the class of an expanded clone, and some rows leave it out.

TRBV12-3/TRBV12-4	NA	many	TRBJ2-3	CASRGTATDTQYF	TGTGCCAGCAGGGGAACGGCCACAGATACGCAGTATTTT
TRBV7-3	NA	many	TRBJ2-3	CASSPGGAGTSTDTQYF	TGTGCCAGCAGCCCAGGAGGGGCGGGGACAAGCACAGATACGCAGTATTTT
TRBV5-1	NA	NA	TRBJ2-3	CASSSPGVADTQYF	TGCGCCAGCAGCTCTCCAGGGGTCGCAGATACGCAGTATTTT
TRBV20-1	NA	many	TRBJ2-4	CSARRPGPPKNIQYF	TGCAGTGCTAGAAGGCCAGGGCCGCCCAAAAACATTCAGTACTTC
TRBV20-1	NA	NA	TRBJ1-5	CSAREGTQPQHF	TGCAGTGCTAGAGAGGGGACCCAGCCCCAGCATTTT
TRBV6-5	NA	NA	TRBJ2-2	CASIYTPNTGELFF	TGTGCCAGCATTTATACACCGAACACCGGGGAGCTGTTTTTT
TRBV20-1	NA	many	TRBJ2-7	CSARVLGGDEQYF	TGCAGTGCTAGAGTTTTGGGTGGGGACGAGCAGTACTTC
TRBV29-1	TRBD2	many	TRBJ2-1	CSVAAGGYNEQFF	TGCAGCGTTGCGGCGGGGGGCTACAATGAGCAGTTCTTC
TRBV12-3/TRBV12-4	NA	NA	TRBJ1-1	CASRPTGSVSTEAFF	TGTGCCAGCAGGCCTACCGGGTCAGTCAGCACTGAAGCTTTCTTT
TRBV7-2	TRBD1	many	TRBJ1-5	CASSLGGTDQPQHF	TGTGCCAGCAGCTTAGGAGGGACAGATCAGCCCCAGCATTTT
TRBV5-1	NA	NA	TRBJ1-5	CASISGTYLNQPQHF	TGCGCCAGCATTTCAGGGACGTACCTAAACCAGCCCCAGCATTTT
TRBV10-1	NA	few	TRBJ2-5	CASSEIQGIQETQYF	TGCGCCAGCAGTGAGATCCAGGGGATCCAAGAGACCCAGTACTTC
TRBV29-1	TRBD1	many	TRBJ1-4	CSFPQGAAMKGLFF	TGCAGCTTCCCGCAGGGGGCGGCAATGAAAGGTCTGTTTTTT
TRBV18	NA	few	TRBJ2-3	CASSRLVDTQYF	TGTGCCAGCTCACGGCTAGTTGATACGCAGTATTTT
TRBV7-2	NA	many	TRBJ2-3	CASSERDGTAAQYF	TGTGCCAGCAGCGAGAGGGACGGAACGGCTGCGCAGTATTTT
TRBV11-2	NA	NA	TRBJ2-7	CASGAYEQYF	TGTGCCTCAGGGGCTTACGAGCAGTACTTC
TRBV5-1	NA	many	TRBJ1-2	CASSPQDFNYGYTF	TGCGCCAGCAGCCCACAAGATTTTAACTATGGCTACACCTTC
TRBV5-1	NA	many	TRBJ2-3	CASSALASSTDTQYF	TGCGCCAGCAGCGCATTAGCATCTAGCACAGATACGCAGTATTTT
TRBV7-6	TRBD1	many	TRBJ2-1	CASSLGTGGGLNEQFF	TGTGCCAGCAGCTTAGGGACAGGGGGCGGTTTGAATGAGCAGTTCTTC
TRBV5-1	NA	many	TRBJ1-3	CASSSDGSGNTIYF	TGCGCCAGCAGCTCGGACGGCTCTGGAAACACCATATATTTT
TRBV7-3	NA	NA	TRBJ2-3	CASSSTGGAADTQYF	TGTGCCAGCAGCTCGACAGGCGGGGCCGCAGATACGCAGTATTTT
TRBV29-1	TRBD1	many	TRBJ1-2	CSADRGTYGYTF	TGCAGCGCTGACAGGGGAACCTATGGCTACACCTTC
TRBV4-3	NA	many	TRBJ1-3	CASSQDPHEGNSGNTIYF	TGCGCCAGCAGCCAAGATCCCCATGAGGGAAACTCTGGAAACACCATATATTTT
TRBV7-9	NA	many	TRBJ1-2	CASSARTVDGYTF	TGTGCCAGCAGCGCGCGGACAGTAGACGGCTACACCTTC
TRBV27	TRBD1	many	TRBJ2-7	CASSLSPGTGDEQYF	TGTGCCAGCAGTTTATCTCCCGGGACAGGGGACGAGCAGTACTTC
TRBV5-1	TRBD2	many	TRBJ2-1	CASSLISGSGHEQFF	TGCGCCAGCAGCTTGATCAGCGGGAGCGGCCATGAGCAGTTCTTC
TRBV20-1	TRBD1	many	TRBJ1-5	CSAKPQGAVSNQPQHF	TGCAGTGCTAAACCTCAGGGGGCAGTAAGCAATCAGCCCCAGCATTTT
TRBV20-1	TRBD1	many	TRBJ1-1	CSARYDRDTEAFF	TGCAGTGCCAGATATGACAGGGACACTGAAGCTTTCTTT
TRBV7-2	TRBD1	many	TRBJ1-5	CASSAGTGGNQPQHF	TGTGCCAGCAGCGCCGGGACAGGGGGAAATCAGCCCCAGCATTTT
TRBV5-1	NA	NA	TRBJ1-1	CASRLEGPLLNTEAFF	TGCGCCAGCAGACTGGAAGGCCCGCTTTTGAACACTGAAGCTTTCTTT
TRBV9	NA	many	TRBJ1-2	CASSPSGTQTDGYTF	TGTGCCAGCAGCCCCTCCGGGACACAAACAGATGGCTACACCTTC
TRBV11-2	NA	many	TRBJ2-5	CASSLGLGGQETQYF	TGTGCCAGCAGCTTAGGCTTGGGGGGCCAAGAGACCCAGTACTTC
TRBV5-5	NA	many	TRBJ2-5	CASSKETQYF	TGTGCCAGCAGTAAAGAGACCCAGTACTTC
TRBV20-1	TRBD2	many	TRBJ2-1	CSANVFGLAGVDDEQFF	TGCAGTGCTAACGTGTTCGGCCTAGCGGGAGTGGATGATGAGCAGTTCTTC
TRBV20-1	TRBD1	many	TRBJ1-6	CSARRQGFSYNSPLHF	TGCAGTGCTAGAAGACAGGGCTTCTCCTATAATTCACCCCTCCACTTT
TRBV5-1	NA	many	TRBJ2-3	CASSPGTGSTDTQYF	TGCGCCAGCAGCCCCGGGACGGGAAGCACAGATACGCAGTATTTT
TRBV4-3	NA	many	TRBJ2-3	CASSQEGPGVAPDTQYF	TGCGCCAGCAGCCAAGAAGGACCGGGAGTGGCCCCAGATACGCAGTATTTT